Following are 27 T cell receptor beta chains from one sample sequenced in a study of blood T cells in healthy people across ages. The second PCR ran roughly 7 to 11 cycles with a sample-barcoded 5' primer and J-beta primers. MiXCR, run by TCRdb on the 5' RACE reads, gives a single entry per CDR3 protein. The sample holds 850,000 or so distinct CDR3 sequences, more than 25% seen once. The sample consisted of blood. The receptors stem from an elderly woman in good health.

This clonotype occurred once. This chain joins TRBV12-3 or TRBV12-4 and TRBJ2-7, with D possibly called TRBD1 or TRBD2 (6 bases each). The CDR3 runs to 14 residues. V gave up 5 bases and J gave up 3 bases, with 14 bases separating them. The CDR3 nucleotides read TGTGCCAGCAGTCCCCCGGGGGCACACTACGAGCAGTACTTC. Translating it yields CASSPPGAHYEQYF.

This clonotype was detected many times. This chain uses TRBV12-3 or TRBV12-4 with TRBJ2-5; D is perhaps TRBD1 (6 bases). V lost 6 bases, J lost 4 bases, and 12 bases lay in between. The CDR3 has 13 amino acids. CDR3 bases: TGTGCCAGCAGACTAGGGGGTGGAGAGACCCAGTACTTC. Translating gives CASRLGGGETQYF.

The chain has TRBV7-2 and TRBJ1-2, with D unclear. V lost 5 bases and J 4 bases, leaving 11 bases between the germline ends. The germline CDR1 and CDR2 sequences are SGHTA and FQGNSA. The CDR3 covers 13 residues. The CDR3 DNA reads TGTGCCAGCAGCGGGTATCCTGCCTATGGCTACACCTTC. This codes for CASSGYPAYGYTF.

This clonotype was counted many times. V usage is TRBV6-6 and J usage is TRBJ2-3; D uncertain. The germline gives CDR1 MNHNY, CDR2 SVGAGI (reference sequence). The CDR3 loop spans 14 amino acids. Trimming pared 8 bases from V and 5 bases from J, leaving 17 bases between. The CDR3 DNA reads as TGTGCCAGCGGCCCAAAAGGCCAAGGAGATACGCAGTATTTT. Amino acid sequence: CASGPKGQGDTQYF.

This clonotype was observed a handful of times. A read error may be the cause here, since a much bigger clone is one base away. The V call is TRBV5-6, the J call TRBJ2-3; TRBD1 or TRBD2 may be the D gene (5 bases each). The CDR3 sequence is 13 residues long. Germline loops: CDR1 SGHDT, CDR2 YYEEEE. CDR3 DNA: TGTGCCGGCAGCTTTGTAGGGGAGGATACGCAGTATTTT. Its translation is CAGSFVGEDTQYF.

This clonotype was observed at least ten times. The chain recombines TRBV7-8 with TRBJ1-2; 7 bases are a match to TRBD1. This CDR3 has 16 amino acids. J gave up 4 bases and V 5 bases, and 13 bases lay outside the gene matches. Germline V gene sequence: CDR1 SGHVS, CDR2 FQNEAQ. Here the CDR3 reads CASSTSRQGKVYGYTF. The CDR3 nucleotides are TGTGCCAGCAGCACCTCCAGACAGGGAAAAGTCTATGGCTACACCTTC.

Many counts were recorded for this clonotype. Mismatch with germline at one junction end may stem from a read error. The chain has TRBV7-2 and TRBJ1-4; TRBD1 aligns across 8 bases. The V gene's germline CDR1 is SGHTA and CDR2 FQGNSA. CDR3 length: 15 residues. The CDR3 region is CASSPDRGANEKLFF. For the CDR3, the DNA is TGCGCCAGCAGCCCAGACAGGGGAGCTAATGAAAAACTGTTTTTT.

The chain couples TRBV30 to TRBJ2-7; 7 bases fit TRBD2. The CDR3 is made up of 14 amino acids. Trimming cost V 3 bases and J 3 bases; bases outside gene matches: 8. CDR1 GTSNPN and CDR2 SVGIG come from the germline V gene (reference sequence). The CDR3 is CAWRPAGTNYEQYF. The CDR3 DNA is TGTGCCTGGAGGCCCGCCGGGACTAACTACGAGCAGTACTTC.

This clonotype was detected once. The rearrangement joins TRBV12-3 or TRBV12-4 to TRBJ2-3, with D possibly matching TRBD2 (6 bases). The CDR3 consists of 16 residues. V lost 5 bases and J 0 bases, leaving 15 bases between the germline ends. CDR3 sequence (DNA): TGTGCCAGCAGTCCCGGGACTGAATTCAGCACAGATACGCAGTATTTT. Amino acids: CASSPGTEFSTDTQYF.

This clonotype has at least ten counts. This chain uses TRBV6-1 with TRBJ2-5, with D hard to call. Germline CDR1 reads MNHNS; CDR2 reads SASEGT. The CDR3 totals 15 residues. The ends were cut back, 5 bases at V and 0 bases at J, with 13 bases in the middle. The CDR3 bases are TGTGCCAGCAGTCGTTCGACGGTGTACCAAGAGACCCAGTACTTC. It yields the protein CASSRSTVYQETQYF.

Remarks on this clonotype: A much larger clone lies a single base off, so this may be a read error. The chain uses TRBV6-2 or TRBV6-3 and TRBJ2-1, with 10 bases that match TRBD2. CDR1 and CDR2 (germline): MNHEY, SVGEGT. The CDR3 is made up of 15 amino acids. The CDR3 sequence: CASRQTSGTYNEQVF. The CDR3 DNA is TGTGCCAGCAGGCAAACTAGCGGGACCTACAATGAGCAGGTCTTC.

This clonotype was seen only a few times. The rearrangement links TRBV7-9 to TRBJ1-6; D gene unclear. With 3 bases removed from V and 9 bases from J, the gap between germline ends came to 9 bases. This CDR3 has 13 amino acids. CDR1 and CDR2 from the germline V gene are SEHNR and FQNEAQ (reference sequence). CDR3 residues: CASSFETFSPLHF. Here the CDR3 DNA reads TGTGCCAGCAGCTTCGAAACCTTTTCACCCCTCCACTTT.

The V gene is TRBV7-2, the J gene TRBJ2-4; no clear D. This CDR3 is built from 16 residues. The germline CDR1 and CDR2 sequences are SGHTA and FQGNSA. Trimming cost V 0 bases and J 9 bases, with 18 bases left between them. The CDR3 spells CASSLAQALDVGIQYF. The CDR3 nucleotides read TGTGCCAGCAGCTTAGCTCAGGCGCTAGATGTTGGCATTCAGTACTTC.

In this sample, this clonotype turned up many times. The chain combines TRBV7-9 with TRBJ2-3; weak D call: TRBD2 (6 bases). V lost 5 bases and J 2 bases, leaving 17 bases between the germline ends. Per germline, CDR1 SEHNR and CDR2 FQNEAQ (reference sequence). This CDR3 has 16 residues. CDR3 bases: TGTGCCAGCAGCCCCGACGGCGGGGTGTACACAGATACGCAGTATTTT. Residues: CASSPDGGVYTDTQYF.

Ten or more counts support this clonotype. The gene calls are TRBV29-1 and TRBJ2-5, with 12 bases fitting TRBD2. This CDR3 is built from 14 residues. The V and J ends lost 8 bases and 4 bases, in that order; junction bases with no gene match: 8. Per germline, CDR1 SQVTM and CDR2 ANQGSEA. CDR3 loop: CSTGGLAGIETQYF. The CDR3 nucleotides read TGCAGCACCGGAGGACTAGCGGGGATAGAGACCCAGTACTTC.

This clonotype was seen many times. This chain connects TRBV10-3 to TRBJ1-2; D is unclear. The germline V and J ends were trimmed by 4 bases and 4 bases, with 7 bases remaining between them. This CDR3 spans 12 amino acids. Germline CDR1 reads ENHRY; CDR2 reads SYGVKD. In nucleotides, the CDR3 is TGTGCCATCAGTGGGCAGAGCTATGGCTACACCTTC. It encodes CAISGQSYGYTF.

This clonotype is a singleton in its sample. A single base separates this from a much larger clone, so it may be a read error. This CDR3 reads CASSVMVTGNTIYF. CDR3 DNA sequence: TGTGCCAGCAGCGTTATGGTTACTGGAAACACCATATATTTT. This chain uses TRBV27 with TRBJ1-3; D ambiguous. The ends were cut back, 6 bases at V and 2 bases at J, with 11 bases in the middle. Germline CDR1 reads MNHEY; CDR2 reads SMNVEV (reference sequence). The CDR3 runs 14 residues.

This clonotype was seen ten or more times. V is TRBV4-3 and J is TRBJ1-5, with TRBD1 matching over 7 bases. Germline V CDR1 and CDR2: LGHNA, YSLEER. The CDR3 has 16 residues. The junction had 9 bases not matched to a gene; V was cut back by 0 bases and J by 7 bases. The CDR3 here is CASSQDRTGVYQPQHF. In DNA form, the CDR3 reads TGCGCCAGCAGCCAAGATAGAACAGGGGTATACCAGCCCCAGCATTTT.

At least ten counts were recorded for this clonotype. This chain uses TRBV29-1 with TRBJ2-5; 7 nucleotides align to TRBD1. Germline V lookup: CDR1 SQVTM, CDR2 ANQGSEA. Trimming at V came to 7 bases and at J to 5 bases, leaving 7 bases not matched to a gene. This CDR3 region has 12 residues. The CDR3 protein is CSARDRVETQYF. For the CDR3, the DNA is TGCAGCGCAAGAGACAGGGTGGAGACCCAGTACTTC.

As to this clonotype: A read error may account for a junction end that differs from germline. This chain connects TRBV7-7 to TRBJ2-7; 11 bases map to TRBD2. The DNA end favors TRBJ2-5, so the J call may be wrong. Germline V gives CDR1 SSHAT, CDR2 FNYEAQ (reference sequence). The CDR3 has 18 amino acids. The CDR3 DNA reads TGTGCTAGCAGCTCCCGGCTAGCGGGGGGCGTGATCGATGAGACCCAGTACTTC. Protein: CASSSRLAGGVIDETQYF.

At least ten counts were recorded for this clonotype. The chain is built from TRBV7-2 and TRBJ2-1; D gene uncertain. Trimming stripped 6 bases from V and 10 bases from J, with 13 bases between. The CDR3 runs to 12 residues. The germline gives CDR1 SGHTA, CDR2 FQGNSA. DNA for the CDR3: TGTGCCAGCAGTTGGGTAGGAATCGAGCAGTTCTTC. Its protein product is CASSWVGIEQFF.

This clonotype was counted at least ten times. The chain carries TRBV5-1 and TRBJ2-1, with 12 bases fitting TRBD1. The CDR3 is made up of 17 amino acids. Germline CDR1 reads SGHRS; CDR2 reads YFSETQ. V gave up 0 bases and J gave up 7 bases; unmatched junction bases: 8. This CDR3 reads CASSLGMGQGAVNEQFF. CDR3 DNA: TGCGCCAGCAGCTTGGGAATGGGACAGGGGGCGGTTAATGAGCAGTTCTTC. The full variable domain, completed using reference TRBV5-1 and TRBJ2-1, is KAGVTQTPRYLIKTRGQQVTLSCSPISGHRSVSWYQQTPGQGLQFLFEYFSETQRNKGNFPGRFSGRQFSNSRSEMNVSTLELGDSALYLCASSLGMGQGAVNEQFFGPGTRLTVL.

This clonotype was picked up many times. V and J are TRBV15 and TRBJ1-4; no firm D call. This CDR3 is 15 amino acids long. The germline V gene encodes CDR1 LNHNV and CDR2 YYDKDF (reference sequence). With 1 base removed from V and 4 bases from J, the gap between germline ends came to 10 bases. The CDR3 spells CATSRVGSRNEKLFF. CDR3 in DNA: TGTGCCACCAGCAGAGTCGGGAGCCGTAATGAAAAACTGTTTTTT.

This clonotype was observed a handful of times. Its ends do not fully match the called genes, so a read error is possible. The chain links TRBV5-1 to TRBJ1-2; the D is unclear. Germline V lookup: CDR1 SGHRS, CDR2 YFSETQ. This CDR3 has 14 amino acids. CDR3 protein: CAGSPGTGGYGYTF. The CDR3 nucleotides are TGCGCCGGCAGCCCCGGTACCGGAGGCTATGGCTACACCTTC.

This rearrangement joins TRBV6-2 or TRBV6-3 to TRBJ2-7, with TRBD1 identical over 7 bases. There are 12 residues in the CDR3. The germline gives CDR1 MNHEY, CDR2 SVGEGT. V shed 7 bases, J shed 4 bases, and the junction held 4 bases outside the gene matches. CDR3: CASNRDSYEQYF. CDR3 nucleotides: TGTGCCAGCAACCGGGACAGTTACGAGCAGTACTTC.

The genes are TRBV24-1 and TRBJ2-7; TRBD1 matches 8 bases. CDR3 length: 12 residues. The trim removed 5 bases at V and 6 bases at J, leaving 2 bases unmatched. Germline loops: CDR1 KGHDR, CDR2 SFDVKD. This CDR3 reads CATSVQGGEQYF. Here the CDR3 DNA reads TGTGCCACCAGTGTACAGGGGGGCGAGCAGTACTTC.

The chain's CDR3 is CASSSQTGGIYEQYF. CDR3 sequence (DNA): TGTGCCAGCAGCTCCCAGACAGGGGGGATTTACGAGCAGTACTTC. The chain is built from TRBV7-2 and TRBJ2-4; 9 nucleotides agree with TRBD1. The DNA matches TRBJ2-7 better at its end, which makes the J call doubtful. From germline, CDR1 is SGHTA and CDR2 FQGNSA. The CDR3 is made up of 15 amino acids.